The rows below give T cell receptor beta chains drawn from one sample of a study of shared clonotypes between healthy human individuals. The protocol was immunoSEQ multiplex PCR, while the TCRdb copy is restricted to in-frame clones and leaves out a portion. This table has some 500,000 clones, approximately 94% appearing once. The sample was naive CD4+ T cells sorted from blood. The source is a woman in her thirties in good health. CDR3s include the opening cysteine and the closing phenylalanine or tryptophan. Fields, in order: D gene, V gene, clone size, J gene, CDR3 DNA, CDR3 protein. A D gene is named only where the DNA matches it firmly. Clone size is given for some rows only: seen once, a few or many times, or a class if the clone is expanded.

d_gene: TRBD2
v_gene: TRBV18
abundance: NA
j_gene: TRBJ2-7
CDR3nt: TGTGCCAGCTCACCAGGAGGTCTAGCGGGAGGTCTCGAGCAGTACTTC
CDR3aa: CASSPGGLAGGLEQYF

d_gene: TRBD2
v_gene: TRBV5-1
abundance: NA
j_gene: TRBJ2-2
CDR3nt: TGCGCCAGCAGCAGGACTAGCGGGGGCAACACCGGGGAGCTGTTTTTT
CDR3aa: CASSRTSGGNTGELFF

d_gene: TRBD1
v_gene: TRBV28
abundance: NA
j_gene: TRBJ2-7
CDR3nt: TGTGCCAGCAGTTTGCCGGACAGGGGCCACGAGCAGTACTTC
CDR3aa: CASSLPDRGHEQYF

d_gene: NA
v_gene: TRBV11-3
abundance: NA
j_gene: TRBJ2-1
CDR3nt: TGTGCCAGCAGCTTAGAAGAGGGCACCTACAATGAGCAGTTCTTC
CDR3aa: CASSLEEGTYNEQFF

d_gene: NA
v_gene: TRBV25-1
abundance: once
j_gene: TRBJ2-7
CDR3nt: TGTGCCAGCAGTCCCGAACCGGGCTCCTACGAGCAGTACTTC
CDR3aa: CASSPEPGSYEQYF

d_gene: NA
v_gene: TRBV28
abundance: NA
j_gene: TRBJ1-5
CDR3nt: TGTGCCAGCAGCCTCCGGGGGGATCAGCCCCAGCATTTT
CDR3aa: CASSLRGDQPQHF

d_gene: TRBD1
v_gene: TRBV6-6
abundance: NA
j_gene: TRBJ2-7
CDR3nt: TGTGCCAGCAGTTACGCAGGGGGCTACGAGCAGTACTTC
CDR3aa: CASSYAGGYEQYF

d_gene: NA
v_gene: TRBV30
abundance: NA
j_gene: TRBJ2-3
CDR3nt: TGTGCCTGGAGTTCGAGAGATACGCAGTATTTT
CDR3aa: CAWSSRDTQYF

d_gene: NA
v_gene: TRBV10-1
abundance: NA
j_gene: TRBJ2-2
CDR3nt: TGCGCCAGCAGTGAACACAACGGACCACCCCGGCACGGGGAGCTGTTTTTT
CDR3aa: CASSEHNGPPRHGELFF

d_gene: NA
v_gene: TRBV29-1
abundance: NA
j_gene: TRBJ2-7
CDR3nt: TGCAGCGTTAAACCTTCAGGGGGGCCCTACGAGCAGTACTTC
CDR3aa: CSVKPSGGPYEQYF

d_gene: TRBD1
v_gene: TRBV6-5
abundance: NA
j_gene: TRBJ1-1
CDR3nt: TGTGTCGCGAGGACAGGGGAAACTGAAGCTTTCTTT
CDR3aa: CVARTGETEAFF

d_gene: NA
v_gene: TRBV7-2
abundance: NA
j_gene: TRBJ2-5
CDR3nt: TGTGCCAGCAGCCCACGACAGTTACAAGAGACCCAGTACTTC
CDR3aa: CASSPRQLQETQYF

d_gene: NA
v_gene: TRBV2
abundance: NA
j_gene: TRBJ2-7
CDR3nt: TGTGCCAGCAGTGACCCCCCAGGGTCCTACGAGCAGTACTTC
CDR3aa: CASSDPPGSYEQYF

d_gene: NA
v_gene: TRBV19
abundance: NA
j_gene: TRBJ2-2
CDR3nt: TGTGCCAGTACTCCAAGGACAGTATCTACCGGGGAGCTGTTTTTT
CDR3aa: CASTPRTVSTGELFF

d_gene: TRBD2
v_gene: TRBV6-1
abundance: NA
j_gene: TRBJ2-7
CDR3nt: TGTGCCAGCAGTGAATGGGGGAGGGCCAGCTACGAGCAGTACTTC
CDR3aa: CASSEWGRASYEQYF

d_gene: TRBD1
v_gene: TRBV4-1
abundance: NA
j_gene: TRBJ1-1
CDR3nt: TGCGCCAGCAGCCAAGTAGTAAGGACAGGCGGCGACTTGAACACTGAAGCTTTCTTT
CDR3aa: CASSQVVRTGGDLNTEAFF

d_gene: TRBD2
v_gene: TRBV5-1
abundance: NA
j_gene: TRBJ2-1
CDR3nt: TGCGCCTGCGGGCTGCCGAGCGGGAGGGAATACAATGAGCAGTTCTTC
CDR3aa: CACGLPSGREYNEQFF

d_gene: TRBD1
v_gene: TRBV10-3
abundance: NA
j_gene: TRBJ2-3
CDR3nt: TGTGCCATCAGTGGACCCTCCAGGGGGGATACGCAGTATTTT
CDR3aa: CAISGPSRGDTQYF

d_gene: NA
v_gene: TRBV18
abundance: NA
j_gene: TRBJ1-1
CDR3nt: TGTGCCAGCTCATCTGGTGACAGTCTGAACACTGAAGCTTTCTTT
CDR3aa: CASSSGDSLNTEAFF

d_gene: NA
v_gene: TRBV28
abundance: NA
j_gene: TRBJ1-2
CDR3nt: TGTGCCAGCAGTTTAGGGCAGAACTATGGCTACACCTTC
CDR3aa: CASSLGQNYGYTF

d_gene: TRBD2
v_gene: TRBV28
abundance: NA
j_gene: TRBJ2-1
CDR3nt: TGTGCCAGCTCCGGGACTAGCAGACACAATGAGCAGTTCTTC
CDR3aa: CASSGTSRHNEQFF

d_gene: NA
v_gene: TRBV11-2
abundance: NA
j_gene: TRBJ2-7
CDR3nt: TGTGCCAGCAGCTTAGTTGGTACGACCTACGAGCAGTACTTC
CDR3aa: CASSLVGTTYEQYF

d_gene: NA
v_gene: TRBV27
abundance: once
j_gene: TRBJ2-1
CDR3nt: TGTGCCAGCAGTTTATTCCCCCCGCAGGGCTCCATAAACAATGAGCAGTTCTTC
CDR3aa: CASSLFPPQGSINNEQFF

d_gene: TRBD1
v_gene: TRBV27
abundance: NA
j_gene: TRBJ2-5
CDR3nt: TGTGCCAGCAGTCTACAGGGGGCGGGGACCCAGTACTTC
CDR3aa: CASSLQGAGTQYF

d_gene: NA
v_gene: TRBV28
abundance: once
j_gene: TRBJ1-6
CDR3nt: TGTGCCAGCAGCCGATGGGACCCGGGGCGTTCCCCCCTCCACTTT
CDR3aa: CASSRWDPGRSPLHF

d_gene: TRBD1
v_gene: TRBV29-1
abundance: once
j_gene: TRBJ2-3
CDR3nt: TGCAGCGTTGAACAGACTTTACAGGGGGCATCGCAGTATTTT
CDR3aa: CSVEQTLQGASQYF

d_gene: NA
v_gene: TRBV6-6
abundance: NA
j_gene: TRBJ2-5
CDR3nt: TGTGCCAGCAGTTATAGGGACTTCCAAGAGACCCAGTACTTC
CDR3aa: CASSYRDFQETQYF

d_gene: NA
v_gene: TRBV28
abundance: NA
j_gene: TRBJ1-1
CDR3nt: TGTGCCAGCAGTTTTTACAGGGACCCTGAGGCTTTCTTT
CDR3aa: CASSFYRDPEAFF

d_gene: TRBD2
v_gene: TRBV5-1
abundance: NA
j_gene: TRBJ2-3
CDR3nt: TGCGCCAGCAGCCCTGGCGGGACTAGCTTGTCCGATACGCAGTATTTT
CDR3aa: CASSPGGTSLSDTQYF